This T cell receptor beta chain was captured in a study of blood T cells in healthy people across ages. Study-wide findings and caveats: Unsorted PBMCs ruled out conclusive naive versus antigen-experienced comparison.

Every donor contributed roughly 10 milliliters of peripheral blood by blood draw. Primed by a sample-barcoded 5' primer and a J-beta primer mix, a second PCR proceeded for about 7 to 11 cycles. TCRdb ran MiXCR on the 5' RACE reads and lists one entry per CDR3 protein. The sample consists of 950,000 to 1,200,000 distinct CDR3 sequences, under 40% of them appearing once. This clonotype was seen more than once but under ten times. The antigen is undetermined. The CDR3 has 17 amino acids. Between the trimmed V and J ends, which lost 5 bases and 7 bases, there was a span of 24 bases. CDR1 is SGHAT, CDR2 FQNNGV, per germline.

The TCR originated in a man aged 18 to 30 in good health. The gene calls are TRBV11-2 and TRBJ2-1; D is perhaps TRBD1 (5 bases). Sample: blood. CDR3 DNA sequence: TGTGCCAGCAGCCTCCGACAGTCACAATGGTTGTCAAATGAGCAGTTCTTC. Encoded protein: CASSLRQSQWLSNEQFF.